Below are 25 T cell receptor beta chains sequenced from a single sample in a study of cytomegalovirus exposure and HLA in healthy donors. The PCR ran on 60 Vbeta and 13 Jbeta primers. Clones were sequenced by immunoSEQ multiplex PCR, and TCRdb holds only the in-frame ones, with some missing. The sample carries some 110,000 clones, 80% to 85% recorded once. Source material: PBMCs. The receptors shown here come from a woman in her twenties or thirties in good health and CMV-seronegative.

The CDR3 protein is CASSQTGWTSGKNEQFF. CDR3 bases: TGTGCCAGCAGCCAAACTGGGTGGACTAGCGGGAAGAATGAGCAGTTCTTC. This sequence joins TRBV4-2 and TRBJ2-1; 12 bases match TRBD2. The trim removed 2 bases at V and 7 bases at J, leaving 9 bases unmatched. The CDR3 is 17 residues long. Germline V gene lookup returns CDR1 LGHNA and CDR2 YNFKEQ.

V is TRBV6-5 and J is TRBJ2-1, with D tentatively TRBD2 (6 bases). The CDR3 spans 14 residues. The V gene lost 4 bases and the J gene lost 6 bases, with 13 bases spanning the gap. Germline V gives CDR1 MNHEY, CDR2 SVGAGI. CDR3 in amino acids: CASSSPREPNEQFF. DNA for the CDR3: TGTGCCAGCAGTTCGCCTCGGGAGCCCAATGAGCAGTTCTTC.

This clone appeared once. The CDR3 DNA sequence: TGCGCCAGCAGGGAGGGTCTCATCGGTGGTGCTGAAGCTTTCTTT. Translating gives CASREGLIGGAEAFF. The chain is built from TRBV5-1 and TRBJ1-1; no definite D call. V lost 5 bases to trimming and J lost 6 bases, with 20 bases between them. Germline V CDR1 and CDR2: SGHRS, YFSETQ. The CDR3 sequence is 15 residues long.

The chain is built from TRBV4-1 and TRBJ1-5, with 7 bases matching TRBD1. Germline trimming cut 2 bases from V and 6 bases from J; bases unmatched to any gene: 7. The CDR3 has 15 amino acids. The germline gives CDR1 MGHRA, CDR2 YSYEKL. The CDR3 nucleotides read TGCGCCAGCAGCCAATCTGCAGGGGGTGCTCAGCCCCAGCATTTT. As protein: CASSQSAGGAQPQHF.

CDR3 DNA sequence: TGTGCCAGTGATCTCGGGGGGCTCACTAACTATGGCTACACCTTC. Its translation: CASDLGGLTNYGYTF. This chain uses TRBV2 with TRBJ1-2, with D tentatively TRBD1 (6 bases). This CDR3 has 15 residues. Trimming took 9 bases from V and 0 from J, leaving 17 bases between them. Germline V gene lookup returns CDR1 SNHLY and CDR2 FYNNEI.

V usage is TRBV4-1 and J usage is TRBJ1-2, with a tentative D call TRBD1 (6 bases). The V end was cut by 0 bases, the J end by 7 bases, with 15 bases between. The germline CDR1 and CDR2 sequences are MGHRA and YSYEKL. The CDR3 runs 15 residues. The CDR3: CASSQDRTVDPGYTF. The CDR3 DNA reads TGCGCCAGCAGCCAAGATCGGACAGTAGATCCTGGCTACACCTTC.

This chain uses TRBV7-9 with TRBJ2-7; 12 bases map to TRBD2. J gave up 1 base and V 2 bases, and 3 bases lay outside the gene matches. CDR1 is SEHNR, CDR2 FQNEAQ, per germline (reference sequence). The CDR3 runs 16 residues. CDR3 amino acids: CASSLRTSGKSYEQYF. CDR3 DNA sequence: TGTGCCAGCAGCTTACGGACTAGCGGGAAATCCTACGAGCAGTACTTC.

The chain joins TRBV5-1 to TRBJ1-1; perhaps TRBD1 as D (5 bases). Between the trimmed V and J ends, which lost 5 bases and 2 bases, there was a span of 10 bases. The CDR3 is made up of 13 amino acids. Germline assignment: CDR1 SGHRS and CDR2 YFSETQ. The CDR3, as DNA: TGCGCCAGCAGACTAACAGGTAACACTGAAGCTTTCTTT. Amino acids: CASRLTGNTEAFF.

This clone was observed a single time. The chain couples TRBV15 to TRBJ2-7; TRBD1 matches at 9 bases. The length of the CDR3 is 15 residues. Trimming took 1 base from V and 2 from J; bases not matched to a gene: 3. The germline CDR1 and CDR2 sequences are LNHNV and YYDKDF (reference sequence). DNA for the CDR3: TGTGCCACCAGCAGAGGACAGGGGGTGACCTACGAGCAGTACTTC. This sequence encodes CATSRGQGVTYEQYF.

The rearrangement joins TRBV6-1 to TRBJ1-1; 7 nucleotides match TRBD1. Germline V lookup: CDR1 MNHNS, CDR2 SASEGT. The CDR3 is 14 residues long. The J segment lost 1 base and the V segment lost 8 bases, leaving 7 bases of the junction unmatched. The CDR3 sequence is CASSLTGQNTEAFF. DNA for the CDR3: TGTGCCAGCTCCCTGACAGGGCAGAACACTGAAGCTTTCTTT.

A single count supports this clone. DNA for the CDR3: TGCGCCAGCAGCCAAGGGGCCCAGGGTGGGTGGGAAAAACTGTTTTTT. It yields the protein CASSQGAQGGWEKLFF. The chain recombines TRBV4-1 with TRBJ1-4; the D gene is possibly TRBD1 (5 bases). This CDR3 region has 16 residues. The ends were cut back, 1 base at V and 8 bases at J, with 17 bases in the middle. Germline CDR1 is MGHRA and CDR2 is YSYEKL.

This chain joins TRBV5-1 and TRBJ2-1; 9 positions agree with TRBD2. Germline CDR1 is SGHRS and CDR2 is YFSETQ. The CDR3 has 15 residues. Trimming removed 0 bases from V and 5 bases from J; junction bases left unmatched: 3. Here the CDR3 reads CASSLVGGRDNEQFF. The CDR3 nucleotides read TGCGCCAGCAGCTTGGTTGGCGGGAGGGACAATGAGCAGTTCTTC.

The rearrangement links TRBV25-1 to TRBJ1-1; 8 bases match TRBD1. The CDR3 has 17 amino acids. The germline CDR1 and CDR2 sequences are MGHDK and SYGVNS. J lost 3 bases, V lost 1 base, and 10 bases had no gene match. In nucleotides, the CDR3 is TGTGCCAGCAGTGAATGGGGGCAGGGGGCATGGGACACTGAAGCTTTCTTT. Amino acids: CASSEWGQGAWDTEAFF.

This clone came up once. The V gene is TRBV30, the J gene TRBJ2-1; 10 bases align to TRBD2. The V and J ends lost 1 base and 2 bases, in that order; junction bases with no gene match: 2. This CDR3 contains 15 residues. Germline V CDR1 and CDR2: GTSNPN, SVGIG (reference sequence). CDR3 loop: CAWSALAGPYNEQFF. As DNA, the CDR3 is TGTGCCTGGAGTGCACTAGCGGGGCCCTACAATGAGCAGTTCTTC.

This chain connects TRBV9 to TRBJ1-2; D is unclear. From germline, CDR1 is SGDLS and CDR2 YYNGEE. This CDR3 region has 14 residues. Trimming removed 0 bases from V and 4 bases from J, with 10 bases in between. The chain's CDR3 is CASSVAATTYGYTF. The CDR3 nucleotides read TGTGCCAGCAGCGTAGCTGCGACAACCTATGGCTACACCTTC.

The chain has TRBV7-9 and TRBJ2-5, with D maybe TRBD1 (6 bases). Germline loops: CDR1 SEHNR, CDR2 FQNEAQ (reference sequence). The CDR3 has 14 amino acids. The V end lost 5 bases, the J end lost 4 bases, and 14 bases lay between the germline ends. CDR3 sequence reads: CASSPGGGGETQYF. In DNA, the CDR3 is TGTGCCAGCAGCCCCGGTGGGGGCGGAGAGACCCAGTACTTC.

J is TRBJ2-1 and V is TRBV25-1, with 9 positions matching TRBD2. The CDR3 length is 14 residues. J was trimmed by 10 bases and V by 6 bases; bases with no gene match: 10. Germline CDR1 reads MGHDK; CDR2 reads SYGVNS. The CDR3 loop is CASRGAGGPREQFF. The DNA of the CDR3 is TGTGCCAGCAGAGGCGCGGGAGGGCCACGGGAGCAGTTCTTC.

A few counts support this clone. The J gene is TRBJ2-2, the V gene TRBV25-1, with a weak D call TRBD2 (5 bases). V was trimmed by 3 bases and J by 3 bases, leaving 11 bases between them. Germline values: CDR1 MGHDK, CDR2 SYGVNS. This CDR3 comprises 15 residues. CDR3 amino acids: CASSDGQRDTGELFF. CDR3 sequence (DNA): TGTGCCAGCAGTGACGGGCAGAGGGACACCGGGGAGCTGTTTTTT.

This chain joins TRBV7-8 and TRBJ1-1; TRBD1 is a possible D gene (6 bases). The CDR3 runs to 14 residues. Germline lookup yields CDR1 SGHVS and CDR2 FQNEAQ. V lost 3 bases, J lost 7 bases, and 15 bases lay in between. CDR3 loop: CASSFLTDSFEAFF. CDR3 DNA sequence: TGTGCCAGCAGCTTCCTTACGGACAGCTTTGAAGCTTTCTTT.

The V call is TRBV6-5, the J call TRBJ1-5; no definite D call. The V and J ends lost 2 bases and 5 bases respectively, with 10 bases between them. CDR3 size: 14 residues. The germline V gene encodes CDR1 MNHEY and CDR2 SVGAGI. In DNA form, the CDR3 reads TGTGCCAGCAGTTACAAGGCAGGTGATCAGCCCCAGCATTTT. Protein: CASSYKAGDQPQHF.

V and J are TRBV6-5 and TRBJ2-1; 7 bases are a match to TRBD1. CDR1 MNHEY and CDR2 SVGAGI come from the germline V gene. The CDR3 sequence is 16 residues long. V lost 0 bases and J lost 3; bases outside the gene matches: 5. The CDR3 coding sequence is TGTGCCAGCAGTTACTCGCCGACAGGGAGCTACAATGAGCAGTTCTTC. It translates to CASSYSPTGSYNEQFF.

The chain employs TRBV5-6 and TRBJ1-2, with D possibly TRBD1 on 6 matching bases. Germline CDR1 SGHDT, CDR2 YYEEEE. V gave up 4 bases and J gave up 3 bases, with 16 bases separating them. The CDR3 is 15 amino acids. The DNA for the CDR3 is TGTGCCAGCAGCGAGTTTGCGGGGGGCCACTATGGCTACACCTTC. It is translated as CASSEFAGGHYGYTF.

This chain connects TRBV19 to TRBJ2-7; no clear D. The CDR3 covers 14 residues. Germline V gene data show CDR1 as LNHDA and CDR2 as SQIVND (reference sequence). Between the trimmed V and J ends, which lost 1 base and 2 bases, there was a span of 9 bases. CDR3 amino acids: CASSIAVYAYEQYF. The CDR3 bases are TGTGCCAGTAGTATAGCCGTCTATGCCTACGAGCAGTACTTC.

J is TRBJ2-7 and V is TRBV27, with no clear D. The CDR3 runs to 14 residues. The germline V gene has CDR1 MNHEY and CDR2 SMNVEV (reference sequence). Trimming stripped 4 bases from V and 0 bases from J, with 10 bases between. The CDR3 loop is CASSSLSSSYEQYF. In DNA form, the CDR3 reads TGTGCCAGCAGTTCCCTATCGAGCTCCTACGAGCAGTACTTC.

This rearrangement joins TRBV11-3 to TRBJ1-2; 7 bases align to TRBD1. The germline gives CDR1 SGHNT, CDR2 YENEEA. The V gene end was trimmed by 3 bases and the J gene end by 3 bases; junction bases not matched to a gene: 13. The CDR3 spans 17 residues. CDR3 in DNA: TGTGCCAGCAGCTTCATTCTACCGACAGGGCTGGACTATGGCTACACCTTC. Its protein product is CASSFILPTGLDYGYTF.